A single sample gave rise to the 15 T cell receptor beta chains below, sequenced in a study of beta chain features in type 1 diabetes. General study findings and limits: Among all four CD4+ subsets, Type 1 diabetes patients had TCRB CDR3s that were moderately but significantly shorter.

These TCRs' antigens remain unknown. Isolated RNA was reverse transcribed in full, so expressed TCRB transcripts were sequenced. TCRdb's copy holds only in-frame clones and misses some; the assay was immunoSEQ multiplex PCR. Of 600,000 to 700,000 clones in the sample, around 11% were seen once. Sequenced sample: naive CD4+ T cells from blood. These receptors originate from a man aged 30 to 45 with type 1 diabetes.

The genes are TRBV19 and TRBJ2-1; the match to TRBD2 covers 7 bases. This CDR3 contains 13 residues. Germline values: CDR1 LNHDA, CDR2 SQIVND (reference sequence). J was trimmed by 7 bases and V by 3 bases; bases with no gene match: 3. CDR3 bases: TGTGCCAGTAGTATGGTGCGGGGGAATGAGCAGTTCTTC. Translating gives CASSMVRGNEQFF. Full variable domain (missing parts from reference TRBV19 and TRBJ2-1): DGGITQSPKYLFRKEGQNVTLSCEQNLNHDAMYWYRQDPGQGLRLIYYSQIVNDFQKGDIAEGYSVSREKKESFPLTVTSAQKNPTAFYLCASSMVRGNEQFFGPGTRLTVL.

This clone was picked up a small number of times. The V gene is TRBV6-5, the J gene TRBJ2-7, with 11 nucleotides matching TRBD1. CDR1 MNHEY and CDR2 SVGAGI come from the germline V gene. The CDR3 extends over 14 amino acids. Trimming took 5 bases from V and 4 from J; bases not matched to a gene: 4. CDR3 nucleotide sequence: TGTGCCAGCAGTCAGGACAGGGGGCGATACGAGCAGTACTTC. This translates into CASSQDRGRYEQYF.

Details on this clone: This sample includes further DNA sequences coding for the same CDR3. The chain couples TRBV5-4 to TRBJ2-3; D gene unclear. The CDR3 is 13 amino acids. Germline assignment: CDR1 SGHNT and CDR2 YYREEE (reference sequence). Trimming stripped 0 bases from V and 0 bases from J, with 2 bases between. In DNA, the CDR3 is TGTGCCAGCAGCTTGGGAAGCACAGATACGCAGTATTTT. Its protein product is CASSLGSTDTQYF.

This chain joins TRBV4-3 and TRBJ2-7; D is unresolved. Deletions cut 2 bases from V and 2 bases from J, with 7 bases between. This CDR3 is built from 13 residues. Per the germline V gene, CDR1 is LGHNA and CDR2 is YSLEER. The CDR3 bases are TGCGCCAGCAGCCAACGGCTGACCTACGAGCAGTACTTC. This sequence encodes CASSQRLTYEQYF.

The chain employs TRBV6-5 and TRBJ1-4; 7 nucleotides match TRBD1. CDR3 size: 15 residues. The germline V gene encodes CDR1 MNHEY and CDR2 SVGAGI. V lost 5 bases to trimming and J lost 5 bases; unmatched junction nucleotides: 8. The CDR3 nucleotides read TGTGCCAGCAGTCCCCGGGGACAGAAAAATGAAAAACTGTTTTTT. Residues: CASSPRGQKNEKLFF.

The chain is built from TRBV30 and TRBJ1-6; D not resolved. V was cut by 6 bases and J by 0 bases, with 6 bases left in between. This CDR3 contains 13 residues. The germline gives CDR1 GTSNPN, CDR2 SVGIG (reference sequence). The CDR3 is CACKRSYNSPLHF. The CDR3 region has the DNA TGTGCCTGCAAGCGCTCCTATAATTCACCCCTCCACTTT.

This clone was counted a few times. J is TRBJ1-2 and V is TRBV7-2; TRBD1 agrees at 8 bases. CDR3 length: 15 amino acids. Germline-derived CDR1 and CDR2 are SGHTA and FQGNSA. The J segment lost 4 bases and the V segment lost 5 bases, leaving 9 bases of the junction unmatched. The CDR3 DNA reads TGTGCCAGCAGCCCGGCGGGGACAGGCGGCTATGGCTACACCTTC. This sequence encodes CASSPAGTGGYGYTF. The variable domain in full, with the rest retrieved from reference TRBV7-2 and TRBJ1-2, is GAGVSQSPSNKVTEKGKDVELRCDPISGHTALYWYRQSLGQGLEFLIYFQGNSAPDKSGLPSDRFSAERTGGSVSTLTIQRTQQEDSAVYLCASSPAGTGGYGYTFGSGTRLTVV.

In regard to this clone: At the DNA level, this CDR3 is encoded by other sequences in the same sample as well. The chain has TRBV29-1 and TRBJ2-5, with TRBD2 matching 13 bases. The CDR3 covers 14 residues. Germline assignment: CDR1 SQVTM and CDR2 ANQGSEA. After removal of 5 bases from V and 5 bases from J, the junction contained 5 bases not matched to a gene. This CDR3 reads CSVPRTSGGETQYF. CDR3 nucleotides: TGCAGCGTTCCCAGGACTAGCGGGGGTGAGACCCAGTACTTC.

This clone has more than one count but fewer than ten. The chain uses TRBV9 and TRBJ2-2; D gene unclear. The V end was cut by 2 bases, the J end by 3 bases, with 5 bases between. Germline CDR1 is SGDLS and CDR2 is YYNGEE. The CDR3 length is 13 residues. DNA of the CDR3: TGTGCCAGCAGCGTCCGGGACACCGGGGAGCTGTTTTTT. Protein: CASSVRDTGELFF.

CDR3 in amino acids: CSVETLYVTGNTIYF. The CDR3 DNA sequence: TGCAGCGTTGAGACTCTGTACGTAACTGGAAACACCATATATTTT. The chain links TRBV29-1 to TRBJ1-3; unclear D gene. The length of the CDR3 is 15 residues. Trimming stripped 3 bases from V and 2 bases from J, with 14 bases between. Germline CDR1 reads SQVTM; CDR2 reads ANQGSEA.

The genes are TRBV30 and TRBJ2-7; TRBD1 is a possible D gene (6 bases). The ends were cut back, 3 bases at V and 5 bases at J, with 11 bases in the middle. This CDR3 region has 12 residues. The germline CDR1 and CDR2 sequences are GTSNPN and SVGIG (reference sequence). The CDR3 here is CAWSRNRDEQYF. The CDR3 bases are TGTGCCTGGAGCAGGAACAGGGACGAGCAGTACTTC.

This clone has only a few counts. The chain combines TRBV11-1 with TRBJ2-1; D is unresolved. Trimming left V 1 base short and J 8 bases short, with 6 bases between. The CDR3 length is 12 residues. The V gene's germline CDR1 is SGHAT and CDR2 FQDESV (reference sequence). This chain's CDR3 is CASSLEGYEQFF. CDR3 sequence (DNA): TGTGCCAGCAGCTTAGAAGGGTATGAGCAGTTCTTC.

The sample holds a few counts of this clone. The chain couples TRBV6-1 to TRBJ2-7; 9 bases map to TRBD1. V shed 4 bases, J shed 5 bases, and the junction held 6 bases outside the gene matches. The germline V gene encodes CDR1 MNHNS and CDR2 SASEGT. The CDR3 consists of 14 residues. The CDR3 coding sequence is TGTGCCAGCAGTGGTTTGACAGGGGGAAACGAGCAGTACTTC. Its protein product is CASSGLTGGNEQYF.

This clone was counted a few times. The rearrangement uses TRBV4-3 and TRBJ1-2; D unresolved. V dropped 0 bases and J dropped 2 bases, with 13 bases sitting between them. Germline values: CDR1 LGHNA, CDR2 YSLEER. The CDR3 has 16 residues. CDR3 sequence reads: CASSQDQVGPNYGYTF. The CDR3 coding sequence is TGCGCCAGCAGCCAAGATCAGGTCGGTCCCAACTATGGCTACACCTTC.

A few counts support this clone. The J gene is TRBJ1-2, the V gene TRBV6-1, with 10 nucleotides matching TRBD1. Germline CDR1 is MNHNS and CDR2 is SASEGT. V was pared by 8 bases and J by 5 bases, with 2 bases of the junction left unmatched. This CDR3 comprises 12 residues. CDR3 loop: CASDRGHYGYTF. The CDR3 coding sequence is TGTGCCAGCGACAGGGGGCATTATGGCTACACCTTC.